This TCR beta chain emerged from a study of blood T cell repertoires in COVID-19. Looking at the study overall: The study drew acute and convalescent COVID-19 samples from the United States, Italy and Spain. Sources were T cells, B-cell-depleted T cells, or PBMCs; the material itself was cDNA or gDNA.

Authors' processing steps: The authors estimated nucleated cell counts from reference gene primer amplification. Using immunoSEQ multiplex PCR, the repertoire was profiled, and TCRdb retains in-frame clones only, with some absent. V, J and clone size reflect that table, while D and trimming were determined from the DNA. The sample has 200,000 to 250,000 clones, around four fifths seen once. V lost 1 base and J lost 10, with 11 bases in between. The CDR3 has 14 residues. The germline gives CDR1 MDHEN, CDR2 SYDVKM. Material for sequencing was peripheral blood. The V call is TRBV28, the J call TRBJ1-6; possible D gene TRBD1, 6 bases. This TCR was recovered from an elderly woman with active or convalescent COVID-19. The CDR3 coding sequence is TGTGCCAGCAGTTTATATGGGGGCGCGTCACCCCTCCACTTT. As protein: CASSLYGGASPLHF.